This note documents a single T cell receptor beta chain sequence. This sample stems from a study of blood T cells in healthy people across ages. The CDR3 has 14 amino acids. Trimming shortened V by 6 bases and J by 10 bases, and 19 bases separated the two germline ends. With a J-beta primer mix and a sample-barcoded 5' primer, a second PCR ran 7 to 11 cycles. TCRdb ran MiXCR on the 5' RACE reads and lists one entry per CDR3 protein. The sample carries over a million distinct CDR3 sequences, over 35% recorded once. The sequenced sample consisted of blood. The sequence was obtained from a woman in her fifties or sixties in good health. This rearrangement joins TRBV12-3 or TRBV12-4 to TRBJ2-1, with a possible D match to TRBD2 (5 bases). CDR3 loop: CASRAGVRNTEQFF. Written as DNA, the CDR3 is TGTGCCAGCAGAGCCGGGGTCCGCAATACAGAGCAGTTCTTC.